These T cell receptor beta chains were read from a single sample in a study of siplizumab effects on memory and regulatory T cells. Clones were sequenced by immunoSEQ multiplex PCR, and TCRdb holds only the in-frame ones, with some missing. Of about 72,000 clones listed, around 90% are singletons. Material: CD8+ T cells sorted from blood. The receptors shown here come from a human donor in good health. CDR3s include the opening cysteine and the closing phenylalanine or tryptophan. Fields, in order: V gene, clone size, D gene, J gene, CDR3 DNA, CDR3 protein. A D gene is named only where the DNA matches it firmly. Only part of the rows carry a size: once, few, many, or a class if the clone is expanded.

v_gene: TRBV6-1; abundance: -; d_gene: -; j_gene: TRBJ1-1; CDR3nt: TGTGCCAGCAGTGAAGCGGAGGCTTTCTTT; CDR3aa: CASSEAEAFF
v_gene: TRBV6-1; abundance: -; d_gene: -; j_gene: TRBJ2-1; CDR3nt: TGTGCCAGCCAGGCTAGCTCCTACAATGAGCAGTTCTTC; CDR3aa: CASQASSYNEQFF
v_gene: TRBV6-6; abundance: -; d_gene: -; j_gene: TRBJ1-1; CDR3nt: TGTGCCAGCAGTTACGTTGCAGGGACTGAAGCTTTCTTT; CDR3aa: CASSYVAGTEAFF
v_gene: TRBV19; abundance: -; d_gene: -; j_gene: TRBJ1-1; CDR3nt: TGTGCCAGTAGTCACGGAAACACTGAAGCTTTCTTT; CDR3aa: CASSHGNTEAFF
v_gene: TRBV5-6; abundance: -; d_gene: -; j_gene: TRBJ2-7; CDR3nt: TGTGCCAGCAGCTTTGGGACCGGGACGCCGAGCTCCTACGAGCAGTACTTC; CDR3aa: CASSFGTGTPSSYEQYF
v_gene: TRBV4-1; abundance: -; d_gene: -; j_gene: TRBJ1-1; CDR3nt: TGCGCCAGCAGCTTCCGGACGGTGAACACTGAAGCTTTCTTT; CDR3aa: CASSFRTVNTEAFF
v_gene: TRBV19; abundance: once; d_gene: TRBD2; j_gene: TRBJ2-1; CDR3nt: TGTGCCAGTAGTAACAGACTAGCGGGAGTCAATGAGCAGTTCTTC; CDR3aa: CASSNRLAGVNEQFF
v_gene: TRBV7-9; abundance: -; d_gene: -; j_gene: TRBJ2-5; CDR3nt: TGTGCCAGCAGCTTAGGAGGGTTAGAGACCCAGTACTTC; CDR3aa: CASSLGGLETQYF
v_gene: TRBV7-9; abundance: -; d_gene: TRBD1; j_gene: TRBJ2-2; CDR3nt: TGTGCCAGCAGCTTGAGGACAGGGGGTAACACCGGGGAGCTGTTTTTT; CDR3aa: CASSLRTGGNTGELFF
v_gene: TRBV19; abundance: -; d_gene: TRBD1; j_gene: TRBJ1-2; CDR3nt: TGTGCCAGTAGTATCGGACAGGGATGGACCTATGGCTACACCTTC; CDR3aa: CASSIGQGWTYGYTF
v_gene: TRBV2; abundance: -; d_gene: -; j_gene: TRBJ2-2; CDR3nt: TGTGCCAGCGTTGCGGGGAGATCCAACACCGGGGAGCTGTTTTTT; CDR3aa: CASVAGRSNTGELFF
v_gene: TRBV19; abundance: -; d_gene: TRBD1; j_gene: TRBJ1-1; CDR3nt: TGTGCCAGTAGGGGACAGGGAAAGAACACTGAAGCTTTCTTT; CDR3aa: CASRGQGKNTEAFF
v_gene: TRBV30; abundance: -; d_gene: -; j_gene: TRBJ2-5; CDR3nt: TGTGCCTGGAGTGTAAGTTTTGGACAAGAGACCCAGTACTTC; CDR3aa: CAWSVSFGQETQYF
v_gene: TRBV7-6; abundance: -; d_gene: -; j_gene: TRBJ2-7; CDR3nt: TGTGCCAGCAGCTTAGTCGGAATCTCCTACGAGCAGTACTTC; CDR3aa: CASSLVGISYEQYF
v_gene: TRBV2; abundance: -; d_gene: -; j_gene: TRBJ2-3; CDR3nt: TGTGCCAGCAGTGGTTCGGAGTCTTCTAGCACAGATACGCAGTATTTT; CDR3aa: CASSGSESSSTDTQYF
v_gene: TRBV27; abundance: few; d_gene: -; j_gene: TRBJ2-5; CDR3nt: TGTGCCAGCAGTTATACTCACGGGGAGACCCAGTACTTC; CDR3aa: CASSYTHGETQYF
v_gene: TRBV19; abundance: once; d_gene: -; j_gene: TRBJ2-7; CDR3nt: TGTGCCAGTAGTATAGTCTTCGGGAGCGGCGTCGAGCAGTACTTC; CDR3aa: CASSIVFGSGVEQYF
v_gene: TRBV5-1; abundance: -; d_gene: -; j_gene: TRBJ1-1; CDR3nt: TGCGCCAGCAGCTTGGACAGGGCCACTGAAGCTTTCTTT; CDR3aa: CASSLDRATEAFF
v_gene: TRBV13; abundance: -; d_gene: -; j_gene: TRBJ2-7; CDR3nt: TGTGCCAGCAGCTTAGCTGGACAGCCATACGAGCAGTACTTC; CDR3aa: CASSLAGQPYEQYF
v_gene: TRBV18; abundance: -; d_gene: TRBD2; j_gene: TRBJ2-1; CDR3nt: TGTGCCAGCTCACCCCTCGGGACTAGCGCCTACAATGAGCAGTTCTTC; CDR3aa: CASSPLGTSAYNEQFF
v_gene: TRBV6-5; abundance: -; d_gene: -; j_gene: TRBJ1-2; CDR3nt: TGTGCCAGCAGTTATTACAGGGTCAGCACTGGCTACACCTTC; CDR3aa: CASSYYRVSTGYTF
v_gene: TRBV6-1; abundance: -; d_gene: -; j_gene: TRBJ2-1; CDR3nt: TGTGCCAGCAGTACCCGCACCCTAACGGGAGAGCAGTTCTTC; CDR3aa: CASSTRTLTGEQFF
v_gene: TRBV21-1; abundance: -; d_gene: -; j_gene: TRBJ2-7; CDR3nt: TGTGCCAGCAGCCCCTTTCCGACTAGTTTCTACGAGCAGTACTTC; CDR3aa: CASSPFPTSFYEQYF
v_gene: TRBV27; abundance: -; d_gene: TRBD2; j_gene: TRBJ2-1; CDR3nt: TGTGCCAGCAGTCTAGCGGGAGAGGTCTCCTACAATGAGCAGTTCTTC; CDR3aa: CASSLAGEVSYNEQFF
v_gene: TRBV6-6; abundance: -; d_gene: -; j_gene: TRBJ2-3; CDR3nt: TGTGCCAGCAGTTACTCGGGGGTTACAGATACGCAGTATTTT; CDR3aa: CASSYSGVTDTQYF
v_gene: TRBV27; abundance: -; d_gene: TRBD1; j_gene: TRBJ2-7; CDR3nt: TGTGCCAGCAGTCCGCAGGGGGCTGGGGCTTACTACGAGCAGTACTTC; CDR3aa: CASSPQGAGAYYEQYF
v_gene: TRBV15; abundance: -; d_gene: -; j_gene: TRBJ2-5; CDR3nt: TGTGCCACCAGCAGTAGCGGAGAAGAGACCCAGTACTTC; CDR3aa: CATSSSGEETQYF
v_gene: TRBV5-5; abundance: -; d_gene: -; j_gene: TRBJ2-5; CDR3nt: TGTGCCAGCAGCTTGGAAGGGACATCACTAGGGGAGAAGTACTTC; CDR3aa: CASSLEGTSLGEKYF
v_gene: TRBV7-6; abundance: -; d_gene: TRBD1; j_gene: TRBJ2-1; CDR3nt: TGTGCCAGCAGCTACGATAGGGACAGGGTCTACAATGAGCAGTTCTTC; CDR3aa: CASSYDRDRVYNEQFF